Following are 20 T cell receptor beta chains from one sample sequenced in a study of cytomegalovirus exposure and HLA in healthy donors. The PCR contained 60 Vbeta and 13 Jbeta primers. The assay was immunoSEQ multiplex PCR, and TCRdb's table has in-frame clones only and misses some. The data hold about 180,000 clones, with around 80% observed a single time. The sample consisted of PBMCs. All receptors come from a man aged 18 to 29 in good health and CMV-seronegative.

This clone was counted once. The chain employs TRBV30 and TRBJ2-2; 8 bases align to TRBD1. Germline assignment: CDR1 GTSNPN and CDR2 SVGIG (reference sequence). The V segment lost 7 bases and the J segment 0 bases; nucleotides outside the gene matches: 7. This CDR3 has 15 amino acids. The CDR3 reads CASTQGAANTGELFF. In DNA, the CDR3 is TGTGCCTCTACTCAGGGGGCTGCGAACACCGGGGAGCTGTTTTTT.

The chain links TRBV4-1 to TRBJ1-2; tentatively, D is TRBD1 (6 bases). The CDR3 spans 14 residues. Germline V lookup: CDR1 MGHRA, CDR2 YSYEKL. V lost 4 bases, J lost 6 bases, and 15 bases lay in between. The CDR3 loop reads CASSPTGSWDGYTF. CDR3 DNA sequence: TGCGCCAGCAGCCCTACAGGGTCCTGGGATGGCTACACCTTC.

The chain employs TRBV28 and TRBJ2-5; D is perhaps TRBD1 (6 bases). The germline V gene encodes CDR1 MDHEN and CDR2 SYDVKM. Between the trimmed V and J ends, which lost 6 bases and 2 bases, there was a span of 19 bases. The CDR3 is 16 amino acids. DNA of the CDR3: TGTGCCAGCAGCCTGAACTCCGGACAGCGACAAGAGACCCAGTACTTC. Its translation is CASSLNSGQRQETQYF.

Notes on this clone: Germline and junction disagree at one end, which may indicate a read error. The chain is built from TRBV20-1 and TRBJ1-2, with D perhaps TRBD1 (6 bases). The CDR3 totals 10 residues. Germline values: CDR1 DFQATT, CDR2 SNEGSKA (reference sequence). CDR3 region: CSAQTGGPGF. CDR3 nucleotide sequence: TGCAGTGCCCAGACCGGGGGGCCGGGCTTC.

This clone was counted between two and nine times. The chain combines TRBV7-9 with TRBJ2-6; unclear D gene. CDR3 size: 17 residues. Germline V CDR1 and CDR2: SEHNR, FQNEAQ (reference sequence). V dropped 0 bases and J dropped 0 bases, with 9 bases sitting between them. The chain's CDR3 is CASSLAWSPSGANVLTF. CDR3 in DNA: TGTGCCAGCAGCTTAGCTTGGAGCCCCTCTGGGGCCAACGTCCTGACTTTC.

Note on this clone: Other nucleotide sequences from this sample produce the same CDR3. V is TRBV9 and J is TRBJ2-5; 11 bases agree with TRBD2. The CDR3 contains 16 residues. V was clipped by 0 bases and J by 1 base; unmatched bases: 2. From germline, CDR1 is SGDLS and CDR2 YYNGEE. The CDR3 DNA follows: TGTGCCAGCAGCGTAGCTACTAGCGGGGGCCAAGAGACCCAGTACTTC. Translating gives CASSVATSGGQETQYF.

This chain connects TRBV4-2 to TRBJ2-3; perhaps TRBD2 as D (6 bases). Germline CDR1 LGHNA, CDR2 YNFKEQ. This CDR3 comprises 15 residues. V lost 1 base and J lost 0, with 8 bases in between. The chain's CDR3 is CASSQVSGSTDTQYF. The DNA of the CDR3 is TGTGCCAGCAGCCAAGTAAGCGGGAGCACAGATACGCAGTATTTT.

This clone has only a few counts. V and J are TRBV5-1 and TRBJ2-7; 14 nucleotides agree with TRBD2. Trimming removed 3 bases from V and 6 bases from J; junction bases left unmatched: 11. The CDR3 is made up of 17 amino acids. From germline, CDR1 is SGHRS and CDR2 YFSETQ. CDR3 bases: TGCGCCAGCAGCTCGGGGACTAGCGGGAGTGGAATCAGCGAGCAGTACTTC. Amino acid sequence: CASSSGTSGSGISEQYF.

This clone was detected a few times. The V and J genes are TRBV7-8 and TRBJ2-1; 13 nucleotides align to TRBD2. The CDR3 is made up of 17 amino acids. V dropped 5 bases and J dropped 5; count of bases not matched to a gene: 9. The germline gives CDR1 SGHVS, CDR2 FQNEAQ. The CDR3 region is CASSLPGLAGKNNEQFF. CDR3 coding DNA: TGTGCCAGCAGCCTGCCGGGACTAGCGGGAAAGAACAATGAGCAGTTCTTC.

The rearrangement links TRBV6-1 to TRBJ2-5, with D possibly being TRBD1 (5 bases). V lost 5 bases and J lost 2, with 9 bases in between. Germline assignment: CDR1 MNHNS and CDR2 SASEGT. The CDR3 runs to 13 residues. The CDR3 DNA sequence: TGTGCCAGCAGTATAAGGGGACAAGAGACCCAGTACTTC. It encodes CASSIRGQETQYF.

The chain recombines TRBV4-1 with TRBJ2-1; D remains ambiguous. CDR1 is MGHRA and CDR2 is YSYEKL in the germline V gene. V gave up 1 base and J gave up 6 bases, with 7 bases separating them. The CDR3 sequence is 13 residues long. The CDR3 DNA reads as TGCGCCAGCAGCCAAGGAAGCGTCAATGAGCAGTTCTTC. Translating gives CASSQGSVNEQFF.

The chain joins TRBV28 to TRBJ2-1; tentative D call: TRBD1 (6 bases). This CDR3 is 13 amino acids long. V lost 7 bases and J lost 14, with 21 bases in between. The germline V gene encodes CDR1 MDHEN and CDR2 SYDVKM. The CDR3 nucleotides read TGTGCCAGCAATCCTCGACAGGACGGAAACGAGTTCTTC. Amino acids: CASNPRQDGNEFF.

This clone was picked up a small number of times. V gene TRBV5-1 combines with J gene TRBJ2-3, with 7 nucleotides matching TRBD2. The CDR3 has 16 amino acids. Germline V gene sequence: CDR1 SGHRS, CDR2 YFSETQ. With 2 bases clipped from V and 5 bases from J, the junction kept 11 bases outside the gene matches. The CDR3 DNA sequence: TGCGCCAGCAGCTTTAACGGGGGGTTTCGGGGAGATACGCAGTATTTT. Translation gives CASSFNGGFRGDTQYF. Variable domain in full (rest from reference TRBV5-1 and TRBJ2-3): KAGVTQTPRYLIKTRGQQVTLSCSPISGHRSVSWYQQTPGQGLQFLFEYFSETQRNKGNFPGRFSGRQFSNSRSEMNVSTLELGDSALYLCASSFNGGFRGDTQYFGPGTRLTVL.

This clone came up a few times. The chain links TRBV21-1 to TRBJ2-3; TRBD2 is taken as the D call from the table, unchecked against the DNA. TRBV21-1 is reported as a pseudogene. The CDR3 runs 20 residues. As DNA, the CDR3 is TGTGCCAGCAGCAAAAAGGGGACTAGCGGGAGACCGTATGACACAGATACGCAGTATTTT. This gives the protein CASSKKGTSGRPYDTDTQYF.

For the CDR3, the DNA is TGTGCCAGAAGCTCGGGACAGGGGTATAATGAAAAACTGTTTTTT. Amino acids: CARSSGQGYNEKLFF. The chain links TRBV5-3 to TRBJ1-4; 10 bases match TRBD1. TRBV5-3 is treated as an ORF (open reading frame) with a function not yet certain. This CDR3 spans 15 amino acids. J was trimmed by 4 bases and V by 3 bases; bases with no gene match: 3.

The chain employs TRBV10-1 and TRBJ1-2; a weak D match, TRBD1 (6 bases). Trimming pared 2 bases from V and 8 bases from J, leaving 12 bases between. The germline V gene has CDR1 WNHNN and CDR2 SYGVQD (reference sequence). The CDR3 is 13 residues long. The CDR3: CASSEDGGRGYTF. In nucleotides, the CDR3 is TGCGCCAGCAGTGAGGATGGGGGCAGAGGCTACACCTTC.

The V gene is TRBV7-9, the J gene TRBJ2-5; TRBD2 agrees at 7 bases. CDR1 and CDR2 from the germline V gene are SEHNR and FQNEAQ (reference sequence). The trim removed 5 bases at V and 3 bases at J, leaving 12 bases unmatched. The CDR3 length is 16 residues. The CDR3, as DNA: TGTGCCAGCAGCCGCCACCCCGGGGGGAAAGAAGAGACCCAGTACTTC. This translates into CASSRHPGGKEETQYF.

CDR3 region: CASSLAFLGQSSGNTIYF. As DNA, the CDR3 is TGTGCCAGCAGCTTAGCGTTTTTGGGACAGAGCTCTGGAAACACCATATATTTT. V is TRBV7-2 and J is TRBJ1-3; 7 bases fit TRBD1. V lost 0 bases and J lost 0; bases outside the gene matches: 8. In germline, CDR1 is SGHTA, CDR2 FQGNSA. This CDR3 is built from 18 residues.

This clone is a singleton in its sample. J is TRBJ2-4 and V is TRBV28; 7 bases match TRBD1. From germline, CDR1 is MDHEN and CDR2 SYDVKM. V shed 6 bases and J 13 bases; nucleotides not matched to a gene: 9. This CDR3 region has 12 residues. This CDR3 is CASSPLPGQQYF. In nucleotides, the CDR3 is TGTGCCAGCAGCCCGCTCCCGGGACAGCAGTACTTC.

A note on this clone: Other DNA sequences in this sample translate to the same CDR3. V and J are TRBV5-8 and TRBJ2-5; 7 bases fit TRBD1. This CDR3 has 13 residues. CDR1 is SGHTS and CDR2 is YDEGEE in the germline V gene. The V gene end was trimmed by 4 bases and the J gene end by 5 bases; junction bases not matched to a gene: 5. The CDR3: CASSLRGLETQYF. The CDR3 DNA is TGTGCCAGCAGCCTTAGGGGGCTTGAGACCCAGTACTTC.